The clone carrying this T cell receptor beta chain has a count of ten or more. Germline lookup yields CDR1 SGHRS and CDR2 YFSETQ. V was trimmed by 4 bases and J by 5 bases, leaving 13 bases between them. This CDR3 spans 14 amino acids. This record comes from a study of CD8 T cells in ankylosing spondylitis. MiXCR was run by TCRdb on the 5' RACE reads, yielding one entry per CDR3 protein. The table shows hundreds of thousands of distinct CDR3 sequences, with 20% to 30% occurring only once. The receptor comes from a male donor with ankylosing spondylitis or in good health (not recorded which). The chain recombines TRBV5-1 with TRBJ2-1; a possible D gene is TRBD2 (5 bases). The specimen was blood, either unsorted or a sorted T cell fraction (not recorded which). The DNA of the CDR3 is TGCGCCAGCAGCAGGAGGACTGCTAACAATGAGCAGTTCTTC. Residues: CASSRRTANNEQFF.